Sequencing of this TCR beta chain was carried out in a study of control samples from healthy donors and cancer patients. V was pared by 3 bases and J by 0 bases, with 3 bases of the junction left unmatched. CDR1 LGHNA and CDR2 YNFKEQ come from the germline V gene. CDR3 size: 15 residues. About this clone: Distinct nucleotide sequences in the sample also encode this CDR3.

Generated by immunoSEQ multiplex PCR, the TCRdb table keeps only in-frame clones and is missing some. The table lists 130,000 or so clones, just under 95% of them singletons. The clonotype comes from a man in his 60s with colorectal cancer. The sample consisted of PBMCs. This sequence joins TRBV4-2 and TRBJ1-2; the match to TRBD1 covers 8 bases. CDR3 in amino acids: CASSQLQGANYGYTF. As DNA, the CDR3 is TGTGCCAGCAGCCAGCTACAGGGGGCTAACTATGGCTACACCTTC.